This TCR beta chain was identified in a study of PD-L1 blockade in urothelial cancer. As for the study in general: Patients had been given 0 to 3 earlier chemotherapy regimens.

Time point defined: pretreatment peripheral blood. TCRdb keeps only in-frame clones here, not all; method: immunoSEQ multiplex PCR. The data contain about 74,000 clones, roughly 88% of them singletons. Trimming took 4 bases from V and 3 from J; bases not matched to a gene: 6. Germline lookup yields CDR1 SNHLY and CDR2 FYNNEI. CDR3 size: 14 residues. This clone turned up a few times. The sample here was PBMCs, taken around atezolizumab (anti-PD-L1) treatment. This chain joins TRBV2 and TRBJ2-7; 7 bases fit TRBD1. This sequence originates from a man aged 65 to 85 with urothelial cancer. The CDR3 DNA follows: TGTGCCAGCAGTGGAAGGACAGGTGGCTACGAGCAGTACTTC. The encoded protein is CASSGRTGGYEQYF.